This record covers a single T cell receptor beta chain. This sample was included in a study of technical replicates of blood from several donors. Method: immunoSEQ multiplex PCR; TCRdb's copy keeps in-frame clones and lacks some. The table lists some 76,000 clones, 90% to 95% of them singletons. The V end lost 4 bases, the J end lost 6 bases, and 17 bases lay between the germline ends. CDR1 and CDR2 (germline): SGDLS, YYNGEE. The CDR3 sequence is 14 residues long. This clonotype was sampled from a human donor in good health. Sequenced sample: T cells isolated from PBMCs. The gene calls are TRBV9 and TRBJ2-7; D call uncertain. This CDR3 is CASSLTSARSEQYF. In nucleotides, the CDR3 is TGTGCCAGCAGCCTAACATCGGCTAGGAGCGAGCAGTACTTC. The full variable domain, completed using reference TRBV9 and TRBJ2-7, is DSGVTQTPKHLITATGQRVTLRCSPRSGDLSVYWYQQSLDQGLQFLIQYYNGEERAKGNILERFSAQQFPDLHSELNLSSLELGDSALYFCASSLTSARSEQYFGPGTRLTVT.